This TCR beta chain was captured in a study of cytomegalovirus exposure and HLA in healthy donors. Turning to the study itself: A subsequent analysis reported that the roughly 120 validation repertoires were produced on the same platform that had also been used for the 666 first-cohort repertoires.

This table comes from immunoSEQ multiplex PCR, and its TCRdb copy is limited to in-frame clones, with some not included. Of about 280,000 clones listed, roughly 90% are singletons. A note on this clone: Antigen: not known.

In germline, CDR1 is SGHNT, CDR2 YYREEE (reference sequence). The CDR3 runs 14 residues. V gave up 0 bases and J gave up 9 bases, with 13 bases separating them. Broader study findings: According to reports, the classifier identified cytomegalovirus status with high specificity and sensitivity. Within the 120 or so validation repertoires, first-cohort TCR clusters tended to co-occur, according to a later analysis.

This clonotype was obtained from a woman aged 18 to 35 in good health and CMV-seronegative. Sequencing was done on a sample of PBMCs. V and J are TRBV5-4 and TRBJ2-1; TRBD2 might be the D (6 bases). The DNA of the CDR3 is TGTGCCAGCAGCTTGGCGGCGGAGGGCCGTGAGCAGTTCTTC. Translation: CASSLAAEGREQFF.